Shown below are 10 T cell receptor beta chains from a single sample sequenced in a study of shared clonotypes between healthy human individuals. CD8 cells regarded as naive lacked CD45RO, were positively chosen for CCR7, and omitted terminally differentiated effector memory CD45RA+ cells. The data were produced by immunoSEQ multiplex PCR, yet TCRdb's version contains in-frame clones alone and is incomplete. The sample includes 600,000 or so clones, 95% of them seen just once. Sequenced input: naive CD8+ T cells sorted from blood. The source of these receptors is a woman aged 25 to 39 in good health.

To note about this clone: Distinct nucleotide sequences in the sample also encode this CDR3. J is TRBJ2-1 and V is TRBV7-9; weak D call: TRBD2 (6 bases). The CDR3 has 11 amino acids. The ends were cut back, 5 bases at V and 7 bases at J, with 6 bases in the middle. Per the germline V gene, CDR1 is SEHNR and CDR2 is FQNEAQ (reference sequence). This CDR3 is CASSGGNEQFF. The CDR3 bases are TGTGCCAGCAGCGGGGGGAATGAGCAGTTCTTC.

This sequence joins TRBV4-2 and TRBJ2-5; 8 bases fit TRBD2. The germline CDR1 and CDR2 sequences are LGHNA and YNFKEQ. Trimming removed 1 base from V and 5 bases from J; junction bases left unmatched: 3. This CDR3 is built from 14 residues. The CDR3, as DNA: TGTGCCAGCAGCCAAGCGGGAGGGGGGGAGACCCAGTACTTC. It yields the protein CASSQAGGGETQYF.

The genes are TRBV4-1 and TRBJ2-1; no clear D. This CDR3 has 14 amino acids. Germline V gene lookup returns CDR1 MGHRA and CDR2 YSYEKL. V was shortened by 1 base and J by 6 bases, with 10 bases between the two germline ends. CDR3 DNA sequence: TGCGCCAGCAGCCAAGCCGGAGCCGGCAATGAGCAGTTCTTC. Translating it yields CASSQAGAGNEQFF.

The chain employs TRBV28 and TRBJ1-2, with 7 positions matching TRBD1. The trim removed 5 bases at V and 6 bases at J, leaving 6 bases unmatched. The CDR3 is made up of 13 amino acids. Germline-derived CDR1 and CDR2 are MDHEN and SYDVKM. CDR3 bases: TGTGCCAGCAGTGGGACAGTAACAAATGGCTACACCTTC. This gives the protein CASSGTVTNGYTF.

The chain combines TRBV28 with TRBJ2-2; a possible D gene is TRBD2 (6 bases). CDR1 MDHEN and CDR2 SYDVKM come from the germline V gene. The CDR3 runs to 13 residues. Between the trimmed V and J ends, which lost 10 bases and 1 base, there was a span of 10 bases. The DNA for the CDR3 is TGTGCCACCGCTAGCGTGAACACCGGGGAGCTGTTTTTT. It is translated as CATASVNTGELFF. The full variable domain, in which reference TRBV28 and TRBJ2-2 provide the parts outside the CDR3, is DVKVTQSSRYLVKRTGEKVFLECVQDMDHENMFWYRQDPGLGLRLIYFSYDVKMKEKGDIPEGYSVSREKKERFSLILESASTNQTSMYLCATASVNTGELFFGEGSRLTVL.

The V and J genes are TRBV5-8 and TRBJ2-3; 7 positions match TRBD1. V lost 0 bases, J lost 0 bases, and 7 bases stayed unmatched. The CDR3 length is 17 residues. Germline lookup yields CDR1 SGHTS and CDR2 YDEGEE. The chain's CDR3 is CASSLGQGGFSTDTQYF. The CDR3 DNA follows: TGTGCCAGCAGCTTGGGCCAAGGGGGCTTCAGCACAGATACGCAGTATTTT.

CDR3 sequence (DNA): TGTGCCAGCACCCCTAGCGGGGATAGCTACGAGCAGTACTTC. Protein sequence: CASTPSGDSYEQYF. The rearrangement joins TRBV2 to TRBJ2-7, with 9 nucleotides matching TRBD2. The junction had 7 bases not matched to a gene; V was cut back by 7 bases and J by 3 bases. Germline CDR1 reads SNHLY; CDR2 reads FYNNEI. The CDR3 covers 14 residues.

This chain connects TRBV7-7 to TRBJ2-7, with TRBD1 identical over 12 bases. The trim removed 6 bases at V and 4 bases at J, leaving 7 bases unmatched. Per the germline V gene, CDR1 is SSHAT and CDR2 is FNYEAQ (reference sequence). The CDR3 extends over 15 amino acids. CDR3 in amino acids: CASSSGTGGLYEQYF. CDR3 bases: TGTGCCAGCAGTTCCGGGACAGGGGGCTTGTACGAGCAGTACTTC.

The chain uses TRBV7-9 and TRBJ2-7, with D possibly being TRBD2 (5 bases). The CDR3 has 13 residues. CDR1 is SEHNR and CDR2 is FQNEAQ in the germline V gene (reference sequence). V lost 5 bases to trimming and J lost 3 bases, with 11 bases between them. The CDR3 region has the DNA TGTGCCAGCAGCCCGAAACGGGGCTACGAGCAGTACTTC. Its translation is CASSPKRGYEQYF. Based on the CDR3 plus reference TRBV7-9 and TRBJ2-7, the full variable domain is DTGVSQNPRHKITKRGQNVTFRCDPISEHNRLYWYRQTLGQGPEFLTYFQNEAQLEKSRLLSDRFSAERPKGSFSTLEIQRTEQGDSAMYLCASSPKRGYEQYFGPGTRLTVT.

The chain combines TRBV15 with TRBJ2-3, with 7 bases fitting TRBD1. V shed 3 bases, J shed 4 bases, and the junction held 7 bases outside the gene matches. CDR3 size: 15 residues. In germline, CDR1 is LNHNV, CDR2 YYDKDF (reference sequence). CDR3 amino acids: CATSSRDRGADTQYF. For the CDR3, the DNA is TGTGCCACCAGCAGCCGGGACAGAGGCGCAGATACGCAGTATTTT.